Each of the 14 T cell receptor beta chains below was sequenced from the same sample in a study of blood T cell repertoires in COVID-19. Sequencing used immunoSEQ multiplex PCR; TCRdb keeps in-frame clones, though not all of them. The table lists fewer than 95,000 clones, around 87% of them singletons. Input material: peripheral blood. Receptors originate from a male donor with acute or convalescent COVID-19.

The rearrangement joins TRBV11-2 to TRBJ1-2, with D possibly being TRBD1 (5 bases). This CDR3 has 15 amino acids. Germline-derived CDR1 and CDR2 are SGHAT and FQNNGV. Trimming pared 5 bases from V and 1 base from J, leaving 14 bases between. CDR3 DNA sequence: TGTGCCAGCAGCCCAAGCTGGGGGGATAACTATGGCTACACCTTC. Protein: CASSPSWGDNYGYTF.

The chain links TRBV5-8 to TRBJ2-7; 7 positions match TRBD1. The CDR3 consists of 14 residues. Trimming cost V 4 bases and J 2 bases; bases outside gene matches: 6. Germline V gene sequence: CDR1 SGHTS, CDR2 YDEGEE. CDR3 in DNA: TGTGCCAGCAGCATCCGACAGGGTCCCTACGAGCAGTACTTC. Translation: CASSIRQGPYEQYF.

This chain links TRBV7-2 with TRBJ1-2; 8 nucleotides align to TRBD1. V gave up 5 bases and J gave up 8 bases; unmatched junction bases: 10. CDR3 length: 14 residues. Germline assignment: CDR1 SGHTA and CDR2 FQGNSA. The CDR3 spells CASSPRQGSRGYTF. The CDR3 coding sequence is TGTGCCAGCAGCCCTCGACAGGGGTCGAGAGGCTACACCTTC.

This chain joins TRBV7-8 and TRBJ2-1; no firm D call. The CDR3 runs to 18 residues. Germline V gene sequence: CDR1 SGHVS, CDR2 FQNEAQ. Between the trimmed V and J ends, which lost 1 base and 5 bases, there was a span of 21 bases. The CDR3 protein is CASSLGFLGSPKNNEQFF. CDR3 DNA sequence: TGTGCCAGCAGCTTAGGGTTTCTCGGGTCACCTAAAAACAATGAGCAGTTCTTC.

The rearrangement links TRBV6-5 to TRBJ2-3, with D possibly being TRBD1 (7 bases). CDR3 length: 14 amino acids. The V and J ends lost 7 bases and 3 bases respectively, with 14 bases between them. Per germline, CDR1 MNHEY and CDR2 SVGAGI. CDR3 loop: CASKPTGRTDTQYF. The CDR3 nucleotides are TGTGCCAGCAAACCGACAGGGAGGACAGATACGCAGTATTTT.

The chain has TRBV19 and TRBJ1-5; no clear D gene. CDR3 length: 14 amino acids. The V and J ends lost 1 base and 7 bases respectively, with 11 bases between them. The V gene's germline CDR1 is LNHDA and CDR2 SQIVND (reference sequence). As DNA, the CDR3 is TGTGCCAGTAGTATAGCGGGGAGAGGCCAGCCCCAGCATTTT. This translates into CASSIAGRGQPQHF.

V gene TRBV7-9 combines with J gene TRBJ2-5, with D perhaps matching TRBD2 (5 bases). The CDR3 totals 14 residues. Germline CDR1 reads SEHNR; CDR2 reads FQNEAQ (reference sequence). Trimming stripped 8 bases from V and 0 bases from J, with 13 bases between. The CDR3, as DNA: TGTGCCAGCGGAGGTTACCCGTACCAAGAGACCCAGTACTTC. Its translation is CASGGYPYQETQYF.

The rearrangement links TRBV28 to TRBJ1-1; 8 nucleotides align to TRBD1. V shed 3 bases and J 4 bases; nucleotides not matched to a gene: 4. The CDR3 is made up of 14 amino acids. CDR1 and CDR2 (germline): MDHEN, SYDVKM. The CDR3 sequence is CASSLDRVLTEAFF. Here the CDR3 DNA reads TGTGCCAGCAGTTTGGACAGGGTACTCACTGAAGCTTTCTTT.

The chain combines TRBV7-9 with TRBJ2-1; 7 bases map to TRBD2. V lost 5 bases, J lost 2 bases, and 6 bases stayed unmatched. Germline assignment: CDR1 SEHNR and CDR2 FQNEAQ (reference sequence). This CDR3 region has 15 residues. The CDR3 loop is CASSPQRGAYNEQFF. CDR3 coding DNA: TGTGCCAGCAGCCCACAGCGGGGAGCCTACAATGAGCAGTTCTTC.

The chain has TRBV24-1 and TRBJ1-4; 12 nucleotides line up with TRBD1. V lost 4 bases and J lost 4; bases outside the gene matches: 6. Per germline, CDR1 KGHDR and CDR2 SFDVKD. The CDR3 runs 17 residues. The CDR3 nucleotides are TGTGCCACCAGTGACTCGGGACAGGGGGCGGGTAATGAAAAACTGTTTTTT. Translated: CATSDSGQGAGNEKLFF.

This sequence joins TRBV2 and TRBJ1-1; 7 bases are shared with TRBD1. The CDR3 has 14 residues. V gave up 8 bases and J gave up 4 bases; unmatched junction bases: 10. Germline V gives CDR1 SNHLY, CDR2 FYNNEI. The CDR3 DNA reads as TGTGCCAGCCCCGATATTAACAGGGGCACTGAAGCTTTCTTT. It is translated as CASPDINRGTEAFF.

This clone occurred a few times. This chain joins TRBV6-1 and TRBJ1-5, with a weak D call TRBD1 (6 bases). The CDR3 runs to 14 residues. The ends were cut back, 1 base at V and 7 bases at J, with 11 bases in the middle. Looked up from germline, CDR1 is MNHNS and CDR2 is SASEGT. The CDR3 sequence is CASSEEGVRQPQHF. CDR3 nucleotide sequence: TGTGCCAGCAGTGAAGAGGGGGTTCGGCAGCCCCAGCATTTT.

The genes are TRBV19 and TRBJ1-5, with 7 bases lining up with TRBD1. The CDR3 totals 15 residues. The germline V gene encodes CDR1 LNHDA and CDR2 SQIVND (reference sequence). V lost 3 bases, J lost 7 bases, and 9 bases stayed unmatched. CDR3: CASSMARGVHQPQHF. The CDR3 bases are TGTGCCAGTAGTATGGCCAGGGGGGTTCACCAGCCCCAGCATTTT.

The chain is built from TRBV7-2 and TRBJ2-5, with 12 bases that match TRBD2. Looked up from germline, CDR1 is SGHTA and CDR2 is FQGNSA. The CDR3 has 16 amino acids. J lost 5 bases, V lost 4 bases, and 8 bases had no gene match. In DNA, the CDR3 is TGTGCCAGCAGCTCCTCCCGACTAGCGGGGGAGGAGACCCAGTACTTC. Translating it yields CASSSSRLAGEETQYF.